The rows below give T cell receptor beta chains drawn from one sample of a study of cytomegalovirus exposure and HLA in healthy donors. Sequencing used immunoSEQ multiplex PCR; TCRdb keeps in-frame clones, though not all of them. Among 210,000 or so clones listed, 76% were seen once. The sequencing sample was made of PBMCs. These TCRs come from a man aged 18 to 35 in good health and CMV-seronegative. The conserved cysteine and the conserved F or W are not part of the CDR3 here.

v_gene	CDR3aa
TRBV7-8	ASSLGSGGPTYEQY
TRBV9	ASSSRQGHGYT
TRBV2	ASSVEAGGSLDTQY
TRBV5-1	ASSPGLARSSYEQY
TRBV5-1	ASTSRGYNEQF
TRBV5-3	ARTDRDTDAQY
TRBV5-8	ASPGSSYNEQF
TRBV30	AWSVGTGYEQY
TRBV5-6	ASSGTGSFGNTIY
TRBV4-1	ASSHRDRGIHEQY
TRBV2	ASSPGQGWDEQF
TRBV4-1	ASSQEGHTPGQQY
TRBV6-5	ASSYRRDQPQH
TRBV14	ASRTKRERDYEQY
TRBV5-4	ASSLGLAGNEQF
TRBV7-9	SSSFRAPGGGETQY
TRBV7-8	ASSSGQGLGYGYT
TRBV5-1	ASSAQLAGGTVRSTDTQY
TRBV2	ASSDGLADYEQY
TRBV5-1	ASSFPGQGTDTQY
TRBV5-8	ASSSGTANTGELF
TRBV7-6	ASSLRQAISTDTQY
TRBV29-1	SADLSTGVGVRGYT
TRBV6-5	ASSYSWASFYEQY
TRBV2	ASSDRTGELF
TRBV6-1	ASSEGLADYNEQF